These 10 T cell receptor beta chains originate from one sample sequenced in a study of T-cell memory formation after mild COVID-19. TCRdb re-called the 5' RACE reads through MiXCR, storing one row per CDR3 protein. This table holds some 290,000 distinct CDR3 sequences, roughly 15% found once. Sequencing was done on a sample of PBMCs or a T cell subset sorted from them (not recorded which). These receptors all come from a man in his late teens or twenties who had mild COVID-19 (a few samples of this study predate the infection). Cell type and time point are not known.

The rearrangement links TRBV10-3 to TRBJ2-7; 8 bases line up with TRBD1. The CDR3 spans 13 residues. With V trimmed by 6 bases and J by 6 bases, 7 bases remained unmatched. Germline V gene lookup returns CDR1 ENHRY and CDR2 SYGVKD. The CDR3, as DNA: TGTGCCATCAGGGAAGGACAGGGTCCCGAGCAGTACTTC. It specifies CAIREGQGPEQYF.

As for this clonotype: The junction does not match germline at one end; this may be a read error. The chain uses TRBV7-9 and TRBJ1-1; D gene unclear. There are 12 residues in the CDR3. CDR1 is SEHNR, CDR2 FQNEAQ, per germline (reference sequence). The CDR3 DNA reads TGTGCCAGCACCTTAAGGGCTGGTGAAGCTTTCTTT. Its protein is CASTLRAGEAFF. Supplemented by reference TRBV7-9 and TRBJ1-1, the full variable domain reads DTGVSQNPRHKITKRGQNVTFRCDPISEHNRLYWYRQTLGQGPEFLTYFQNEAQLEKSRLLSDRFSAERPKGSFSTLEIQRTEQGDSAMYLCASTLRAGEAFFGQGTRLTVV.

The chain uses TRBV4-1 and TRBJ2-1, with TRBD1 identical over 10 bases. V dropped 4 bases and J dropped 6; count of bases not matched to a gene: 6. CDR3 length: 15 residues. CDR1 is MGHRA and CDR2 is YSYEKL in the germline V gene. CDR3 nucleotide sequence: TGCGCCAGCAGCCTCCGACAGGGGGCGGTCAATGAGCAGTTCTTC. Protein sequence: CASSLRQGAVNEQFF.

There are a few counts of this clonotype. The V gene is TRBV12-5, the J gene TRBJ1-1, with D maybe TRBD1 (5 bases). CDR3 length equals 12 residues. Germline CDR1 LGHNT, CDR2 FRNRAP. The germline V and J ends were trimmed by 4 bases and 3 bases, with 6 bases remaining between them. CDR3 DNA: TGTGCTAGTGGTTGGGGGGACACTGAAGCTTTCTTT. It translates to CASGWGDTEAFF.

The chain has TRBV5-6 and TRBJ2-1; no firm D call. Germline-derived CDR1 and CDR2 are SGHDT and YYEEEE. The V end lost 0 bases, the J end lost 8 bases, and 9 bases lay between the germline ends. CDR3 size: 13 residues. CDR3 coding DNA: TGTGCCAGCAGCTTGGACGGGTTAGATGAGCAGTTCTTC. Its protein is CASSLDGLDEQFF.

This clonotype has a handful of counts. The V gene is TRBV20-1, the J gene TRBJ2-3; the match to TRBD2 covers 8 bases. Trimming took 6 bases from V and 12 from J; bases not matched to a gene: 8. The CDR3 covers 11 residues. The V gene's germline CDR1 is DFQATT and CDR2 SNEGSKA (reference sequence). The chain's CDR3 is CSADTGGPQYF. CDR3 DNA: TGCAGTGCGGATACGGGGGGGCCCCAGTATTTT.

There are many counts of this clonotype. V usage is TRBV12-3 or TRBV12-4 and J usage is TRBJ2-3; no reliable D call. The germline V and J ends were trimmed by 8 bases and 2 bases, with 5 bases remaining between them. The CDR3 is 11 amino acids. The CDR3 nucleotides are TGTGCCAGCGGGGACACAGATACGCAGTATTTT. This encodes CASGDTDTQYF.

This clonotype was counted a single time. The chain links TRBV7-2 to TRBJ1-1; no clear D. With 4 bases removed from V and 1 base from J, the gap between germline ends came to 13 bases. This CDR3 spans 15 amino acids. The germline CDR1 and CDR2 sequences are SGHTA and FQGNSA. This CDR3 reads CASSSLRMPNTEAFF. The DNA of the CDR3 is TGTGCCAGCAGCTCCCTGAGGATGCCGAACACTGAAGCTTTCTTT. The full variable domain, completed using reference TRBV7-2 and TRBJ1-1, is GAGVSQSPSNKVTEKGKDVELRCDPISGHTALYWYRQSLGQGLEFLIYFQGNSAPDKSGLPSDRFSAERTGGSVSTLTIQRTQQEDSAVYLCASSSLRMPNTEAFFGQGTRLTVV.

This clonotype was seen a handful of times. The chain uses TRBV18 and TRBJ1-1; D gene ambiguous. The V and J ends lost 5 bases and 6 bases respectively, with 13 bases between them. Germline V gene data show CDR1 as KGHSH and CDR2 as LQKENI. This CDR3 contains 13 residues. The CDR3 DNA reads TGTGCCAGCTCATCCCAATCGACCGCTGAAGCTTTCTTT. Translation: CASSSQSTAEAFF.

V usage is TRBV4-1 and J usage is TRBJ2-6, with 8 bases aligning to TRBD2. CDR1 MGHRA and CDR2 YSYEKL come from the germline V gene. V lost 4 bases to trimming and J lost 0 bases; unmatched junction nucleotides: 5. The CDR3 has 17 residues. CDR3 sequence: CASSPRGRSSGANVLTF. The CDR3 bases are TGCGCCAGCAGCCCCCGCGGGAGGTCCTCTGGGGCCAACGTCCTGACTTTC.